The TCR beta chain under discussion was sequenced for a study of glioma-infiltrating T cells after dendritic cell vaccination. Broader study findings: No direct clonality-survival link was found; a diverse polyclonal response may matter.

Measured with immunoSEQ multiplex PCR; TCRdb has only the in-frame clones, and not every one. The sample includes tens of thousands of clones, around 85% seen only once; the top ten take around 8%. Time point specified: after dendritic cell vaccination, including at tumor progression/relapse. Germline CDR1 is SGHVS and CDR2 is FNYEAQ. The CDR3 totals 16 residues. V was clipped by 2 bases and J by 1 base; unmatched bases: 5. With regard to this clone: No antigen is known for it.

This TCR was sampled from a human donor with glioblastoma. This chain joins TRBV7-6 and TRBJ2-1, with TRBD1 matching over 7 bases. This sample comprised blood, obtained after dendritic cell vaccination. Here the CDR3 DNA reads TGTGCCAGCAGCTTAAGGGGACAGTATTCCTACAATGAGCAGTTCTTC. Protein product: CASSLRGQYSYNEQFF.